These 3 T cell receptor beta chains were sequenced from one sample in a study of T cells in Graves' hyperthyroidism and ophthalmopathy. Amplified regions were TCR beta CDR3 sequences from RNA transcripts. First-round RT-PCR of the TCR CDR3 relied on the HTBI primer set. TCRdb analysed the multiplex PCR reads with MiXCR anew, one entry per CDR3 protein. The table has some 440,000 distinct CDR3 sequences, around 16% seen once; the top ten hold almost 8%. Sequencing used blood. The receptors here all came from a young woman with Graves' hyperthyroidism.

This clonotype was recorded many times. The chain recombines TRBV15 with TRBJ2-1, with D tentatively TRBD1 (5 bases). The CDR3 length is 17 residues. Trimming pared 0 bases from V and 0 bases from J, leaving 12 bases between. Germline V lookup: CDR1 LNHNV, CDR2 YYDKDF (reference sequence). The CDR3 loop reads CATSRDLGASSYNEQFF. The CDR3 DNA reads as TGTGCCACCAGCAGAGATCTAGGGGCGAGCTCCTACAATGAGCAGTTCTTC.

In this sample, this clonotype turned up many times. The CDR3 DNA reads as TGCAGTGCGGGACTCTACGACTACGAGCAGTACTTC. It yields the protein CSAGLYDYEQYF. The chain has TRBV20-1 and TRBJ2-7, with D perhaps matching TRBD2 (6 bases). Germline lookup yields CDR1 DFQATT and CDR2 SNEGSKA (reference sequence). The V gene lost 6 bases and the J gene lost 3 bases, with 12 bases spanning the gap. The CDR3 totals 12 residues.

This clonotype has a handful of counts. The V gene is TRBV6-4, the J gene TRBJ2-5; 7 bases map to TRBD1. The J segment lost 7 bases and the V segment lost 10 bases, leaving 9 bases of the junction unmatched. Germline V CDR1 and CDR2: MRHNA, SNTAGT. CDR3 length: 12 residues. The CDR3: CATEGGSGTQYF. The CDR3 bases are TGTGCCACCGAAGGGGGCTCCGGGACCCAGTACTTC.